A single sample is the source of the 18 T cell receptor beta chains below, sequenced in a study of CD8 T cells in Susac syndrome. Random hexamers served to reverse transcribe about 0.5 to 1 ug RNA. TCRdb itself ran the immunoSEQ multiplex PCR reads through MiXCR, one entry per CDR3 protein. The repertoire holds 250,000 to 300,000 distinct CDR3 sequences, with over 75% as singletons. Sequencing input: CD8+ T cells from PBMCs. Receptors originate from a human donor with multiple sclerosis.

This clonotype was detected only once. The chain carries TRBV6-2 or TRBV6-3 and TRBJ2-3, with TRBD2 identical over 10 bases. Germline-derived CDR1 and CDR2 are MNHEY and SVGEGT. J gave up 0 bases and V 2 bases, and 5 bases lay outside the gene matches. The CDR3 totals 17 residues. CDR3 sequence reads: CASSYAGLADSTDTQYF. The DNA for the CDR3 is TGTGCCAGCAGTTACGCTGGACTAGCGGACAGCACAGATACGCAGTATTTT.

The V gene is TRBV2, the J gene TRBJ2-2, with 12 bases that match TRBD2. Germline V gene data show CDR1 as SNHLY and CDR2 as FYNNEI. There are 18 residues in the CDR3. The V and J ends lost 3 bases and 0 bases, in that order; junction bases with no gene match: 5. This chain's CDR3 is CASSDGLAGLSNTGELFF. In DNA, the CDR3 is TGTGCCAGCAGTGACGGACTAGCGGGACTCTCGAACACCGGGGAGCTGTTTTTT.

The V gene is TRBV7-9, the J gene TRBJ2-5; 10 bases line up with TRBD2. Germline CDR1 and CDR2: SEHNR and FQNEAQ (reference sequence). V shed 1 base and J 3 bases; nucleotides not matched to a gene: 8. The length of the CDR3 is 17 residues. CDR3 region: CASSLGGLAGVEETQYF. The CDR3 DNA reads as TGTGCCAGCAGCTTAGGCGGCCTAGCGGGAGTTGAAGAGACCCAGTACTTC.

This clonotype was seen just once. The chain has TRBV7-9 and TRBJ2-7; 12 bases are shared with TRBD2. The J segment lost 3 bases and the V segment lost 7 bases, leaving 10 bases of the junction unmatched. In germline, CDR1 is SEHNR, CDR2 FQNEAQ (reference sequence). CDR3 length: 16 residues. The chain's CDR3 is CASTEITTSGSYEQYF. The CDR3 DNA reads TGTGCCAGCACCGAAATCACGACTAGCGGGAGCTACGAGCAGTACTTC.

This chain links TRBV6-2 or TRBV6-3 with TRBJ1-1; tentatively, D is TRBD1 (5 bases). The CDR3 loop spans 14 amino acids. The ends were cut back, 4 bases at V and 1 base at J, with 10 bases in the middle. Germline loops: CDR1 MNHEY, CDR2 SVGEGT. The CDR3 loop reads CASSLGHPNTEAFF. The DNA of the CDR3 is TGTGCCAGCAGTTTAGGACACCCGAACACTGAAGCTTTCTTT.

The rearrangement links TRBV29-1 to TRBJ2-7; 8 nucleotides line up with TRBD1. The CDR3 runs to 14 residues. Per germline, CDR1 SQVTM and CDR2 ANQGSEA. Losses at the gene ends were 5 bases for V and 2 bases for J; bases not matched to a gene: 8. DNA for the CDR3: TGCAGCGTTCTCGACAGGGGAGTTGCCTACGAGCAGTACTTC. It codes for CSVLDRGVAYEQYF.

This chain uses TRBV28 with TRBJ2-7, with D perhaps matching TRBD1 or TRBD2 (5 bases each). The CDR3 length is 15 residues. The V end was cut by 7 bases, the J end by 4 bases, with 20 bases between. Germline V gives CDR1 MDHEN, CDR2 SYDVKM. The CDR3 DNA reads TGTGCCAGCACCGACCCCGGGACGGATGATTACGAGCAGTACTTC. Translation gives CASTDPGTDDYEQYF.

The gene calls are TRBV7-2 and TRBJ2-1; perhaps TRBD2 as D (6 bases). The germline gives CDR1 SGHTA, CDR2 FQGNSA. V gave up 4 bases and J gave up 6 bases, with 16 bases separating them. The CDR3 is made up of 15 amino acids. The CDR3 DNA is TGTGCCAGCAGCTGGACTATCCCAAACGGCAATGAGCAGTTCTTC. Translated, it gives CASSWTIPNGNEQFF. The full variable domain, rest sourced from reference TRBV7-2 and TRBJ2-1, is GAGVSQSPSNKVTEKGKDVELRCDPISGHTALYWYRQSLGQGLEFLIYFQGNSAPDKSGLPSDRFSAERTGGSVSTLTIQRTQQEDSAVYLCASSWTIPNGNEQFFGPGTRLTVL.

This clonotype has only a few counts. The chain employs TRBV27 and TRBJ2-7; a weak D match, TRBD1 (5 bases). Germline CDR1 is MNHEY and CDR2 is SMNVEV (reference sequence). This CDR3 is built from 18 residues. Deletions cut 3 bases from V and 0 bases from J, with 21 bases between. In DNA, the CDR3 is TGTGCCAGCAGTTTGGACCCGACCCGAATGGGGCTCTCCTACGAGCAGTACTTC. Translated: CASSLDPTRMGLSYEQYF.

This rearrangement joins TRBV13 to TRBJ2-1; 14 nucleotides line up with TRBD2. With V trimmed by 5 bases and J by 4 bases, 7 bases remained unmatched. The CDR3 is made up of 17 amino acids. CDR1 PRHDT and CDR2 FYEKMQ come from the germline V gene (reference sequence). The CDR3, as DNA: TGTGCCAGCAGCGCACGGACTAGCGGGAGGTCGTACAATGAGCAGTTCTTC. It encodes CASSARTSGRSYNEQFF.

The rearrangement uses TRBV2 and TRBJ1-5; D remains unclear. Deletions cut 6 bases from V and 2 bases from J, with 23 bases between. This CDR3 is 18 amino acids long. CDR1 SNHLY and CDR2 FYNNEI come from the germline V gene. CDR3 nucleotide sequence: TGTGCCAGCAGCCAAGAGCCTGTCGGCCGGTCGGGCAATCAGCCCCAGCATTTT. Translating gives CASSQEPVGRSGNQPQHF.

V gene TRBV27 combines with J gene TRBJ2-2; D possibly corresponds to TRBD2 (5 bases). V was cut by 11 bases and J by 4 bases, with 14 bases left in between. The CDR3 has 13 residues. Germline values: CDR1 MNHEY, CDR2 SMNVEV (reference sequence). The CDR3 loop is CAALARGTGELFF. Here the CDR3 DNA reads TGTGCCGCTCTAGCCCGGGGCACCGGGGAGCTGTTTTTT.

The V and J genes are TRBV29-1 and TRBJ2-1, with D unclear. Germline loops: CDR1 SQVTM, CDR2 ANQGSEA. The V end lost 7 bases, the J end lost 2 bases, and 9 bases lay between the germline ends. The length of the CDR3 is 12 residues. CDR3 bases: TGCAGCGGCTACCGGGCCTACAATGAGCAGTTCTTC. It yields the protein CSGYRAYNEQFF.

V gene TRBV30 combines with J gene TRBJ1-2; 7 bases fit TRBD1. The CDR3 runs 12 residues. With V trimmed by 4 bases and J by 3 bases, 2 bases remained unmatched. Germline V gives CDR1 GTSNPN, CDR2 SVGIG (reference sequence). The CDR3 DNA is TGTGCCTGGACAGGGGGGGACTATGGCTACACCTTC. Its translation: CAWTGGDYGYTF.

The V gene is TRBV14, the J gene TRBJ2-3; 9 bases line up with TRBD2. This CDR3 is 17 amino acids long. V was clipped by 0 bases and J by 2 bases; unmatched bases: 6. Germline V CDR1 and CDR2: SGHDN, FVKESK. CDR3 sequence reads: CASSQEALAGTTDTQYF. CDR3 sequence (DNA): TGTGCCAGCAGCCAAGAGGCACTAGCGGGTACCACAGATACGCAGTATTTT.

The chain employs TRBV6-6 and TRBJ2-7, with TRBD1 matching 7 bases. The CDR3 sequence is 13 residues long. Germline loops: CDR1 MNHNY, CDR2 SVGAGI (reference sequence). With V trimmed by 6 bases and J by 2 bases, 4 bases remained unmatched. CDR3 sequence (DNA): TGTGCCAGCAGCGAGACAGGGCCCTACGAGCAGTACTTC. It specifies CASSETGPYEQYF.

The chain joins TRBV30 to TRBJ2-7, with D possibly matching TRBD1 (5 bases). This CDR3 has 12 amino acids. The germline gives CDR1 GTSNPN, CDR2 SVGIG (reference sequence). V lost 4 bases and J 7 bases, leaving 14 bases between the germline ends. The CDR3 nucleotides are TGTGCCTGGAAGTATGGGGCGCGAGAGCAGTACTTC. Translated, it gives CAWKYGAREQYF.

The chain employs TRBV28 and TRBJ2-3; D may match TRBD1 or TRBD2 (5 bases each). V lost 7 bases, J lost 2 bases, and 19 bases lay in between. Germline-derived CDR1 and CDR2 are MDHEN and SYDVKM. This CDR3 spans 16 amino acids. CDR3 bases: TGTGCCAGCACCCTAGGGACCGGGACCTTCACAGATACGCAGTATTTT. It codes for CASTLGTGTFTDTQYF.